The 21 T cell receptor beta chains listed next were all sequenced from one sample in a study of blood T cell repertoires in COVID-19. TCRdb's table, derived via immunoSEQ multiplex PCR, lists solely in-frame clones and lacks some. Among 56,000 or so clones, around 84% were seen once, and the ten largest hold over 10%. The specimen sequenced was peripheral blood. These receptors all stem from a woman older than 75 with acute or convalescent COVID-19.

A few counts support this clone. V usage is TRBV27 and J usage is TRBJ2-1; 10 bases are shared with TRBD2. The V and J ends lost 5 bases and 6 bases, in that order; junction bases with no gene match: 4. The CDR3 loop spans 14 amino acids. Germline CDR1 reads MNHEY; CDR2 reads SMNVEV (reference sequence). The CDR3 DNA is TGTGCCAGCAGTAGCGGGGGGGCTGTCAATGAGCAGTTCTTC. It specifies CASSSGGAVNEQFF.

This sequence joins TRBV14 and TRBJ2-3, with 12 bases that match TRBD1. The CDR3 loop spans 15 amino acids. V trimming: 4 bases; J trimming: 4 bases; junction bases outside the gene matches: 3. Germline V CDR1 and CDR2: SGHDN, FVKESK. The CDR3 region is CASSPRDRGPDTQYF. CDR3 DNA: TGTGCCAGCAGCCCCCGGGACAGGGGGCCAGATACGCAGTATTTT.

This sequence joins TRBV11-2 and TRBJ1-6, with D possibly TRBD1 on 5 matching bases. The V and J ends lost 4 bases and 5 bases respectively, with 15 bases between them. The CDR3 is 16 amino acids. Per germline, CDR1 SGHAT and CDR2 FQNNGV. DNA of the CDR3: TGTGCCAGCAGCTCACCTGTAACAGGAGATAATTCACCCCTCCACTTT. It codes for CASSSPVTGDNSPLHF. Complete variable domain (other parts from reference TRBV11-2 and TRBJ1-6): EAGVAQSPRYKIIEKRQSVAFWCNPISGHATLYWYQQILGQGPKLLIQFQNNGVVDDSQLPKDRFSAERLKGVDSTLKIQPAKLEDSAVYLCASSSPVTGDNSPLHFGNGTRLTVT.

This chain links TRBV6-5 with TRBJ2-1; 10 nucleotides line up with TRBD2. The length of the CDR3 is 14 residues. The trim removed 6 bases at V and 5 bases at J, leaving 4 bases unmatched. CDR1 MNHEY and CDR2 SVGAGI come from the germline V gene. The CDR3 sequence is CASSGLAVNNEQFF. The CDR3 DNA is TGTGCCAGCAGCGGACTAGCGGTCAACAATGAGCAGTTCTTC.

The chain employs TRBV21-1 and TRBJ2-7; the tabulated D call, TRBD1, remains unverified against the DNA. TRBV21-1 is termed a pseudogene. The CDR3 totals 15 residues. CDR3 amino acids: CASSKVGAESYEQYF. As DNA, the CDR3 is TGTGCCAGCAGCAAAGTTGGGGCGGAGAGCTACGAGCAGTACTTC.

This rearrangement joins TRBV7-2 to TRBJ2-2; D is possibly TRBD1 (5 bases). Trimming left V 3 bases short and J 1 base short, with 9 bases between. The CDR3 runs to 15 residues. Germline V gene lookup returns CDR1 SGHTA and CDR2 FQGNSA. CDR3 amino acids: CASSLRTRNTGELFF. The CDR3, as DNA: TGTGCCAGCAGCTTGCGGACAAGGAACACCGGGGAGCTGTTTTTT.

The chain employs TRBV4-1 and TRBJ2-3, with a tentative D call TRBD2 (5 bases). V was pared by 3 bases and J by 1 base, with 17 bases between. The CDR3 is 17 residues long. Germline CDR1 reads MGHRA; CDR2 reads YSYEKL. CDR3 DNA: TGCGCCAGCAGCCACGGTACTAGAGACCTACGCACAGATACGCAGTATTTT. Amino acid sequence: CASSHGTRDLRTDTQYF.

This chain uses TRBV18 with TRBJ1-6, with 8 bases identical to TRBD1. The germline gives CDR1 KGHSH, CDR2 LQKENI. CDR3 length equals 14 residues. Trimming took 1 base from V and 9 from J; bases not matched to a gene: 2. The CDR3 sequence is CASSPQDRGSPLHF. The DNA for the CDR3 is TGTGCCAGCTCACCACAAGACAGGGGTTCACCCCTCCACTTT. Looking up the rest from reference TRBV18 and TRBJ1-6 gives the full variable domain: NAGVMQNPRHLVRRRGQEARLRCSPMKGHSHVYWYRQLPEEGLKFMVYLQKENIIDESGMPKERFSAEFPKEGPSILRIQQVVRGDSAAYFCASSPQDRGSPLHFGNGTRLTVT.

This chain connects TRBV7-9 to TRBJ1-4; D is undetermined. The CDR3 runs 16 residues. Trimming shortened V by 4 bases and J by 0 bases, and 12 bases separated the two germline ends. Germline CDR1 is SEHNR and CDR2 is FQNEAQ (reference sequence). In nucleotides, the CDR3 is TGTGCCAGCAGCTCCTCAGACTGGGCAACTAATGAAAAACTGTTTTTT. Translation gives CASSSSDWATNEKLFF.

The gene calls are TRBV2 and TRBJ1-6; TRBD1 is a possible D gene (5 bases). The CDR3 runs 16 residues. Trimming stripped 6 bases from V and 7 bases from J, with 19 bases between. Per the germline V gene, CDR1 is SNHLY and CDR2 is FYNNEI. This CDR3 is CASSLHGALTNSPLHF. Here the CDR3 DNA reads TGTGCCAGCAGCCTTCATGGGGCCCTTACCAATTCACCCCTCCACTTT.

This clone was seen just once. The chain is built from TRBV3-1 (or the pseudogene TRBV3-2) and TRBJ1-6, with a possible D match to TRBD1 (6 bases). Trimming took off 4 bases at V and 7 bases at J, with 14 bases between the two ends. From germline, CDR1 is LGHDT and CDR2 YNNKEL (reference sequence). The CDR3 is 15 residues long. The CDR3 loop is CASSPQGSGNSPLHF. Here the CDR3 DNA reads TGTGCCAGCAGCCCCCAGGGGTCAGGAAATTCACCCCTCCACTTT.

The CDR3 region is CASSRGQVGTEAFF. CDR3 nucleotide sequence: TGTGCCAGCAGCCGCGGACAGGTGGGGACTGAAGCTTTCTTT. The V and J genes are TRBV14 and TRBJ1-1, with TRBD1 matching over 7 bases. V lost 4 bases and J lost 5; bases outside the gene matches: 7. The CDR3 runs 14 residues. Germline CDR1 and CDR2: SGHDN and FVKESK.

The rearrangement links TRBV5-5 to TRBJ1-2; 7 bases fit TRBD1. This CDR3 contains 16 residues. In germline, CDR1 is SGHKS, CDR2 YYEKEE (reference sequence). V lost 3 bases, J lost 5 bases, and 13 bases stayed unmatched. This CDR3 is CASSSQIGQVLYGYTF. The CDR3 DNA reads as TGTGCCAGCAGCTCGCAAATCGGACAGGTCTTATATGGCTACACCTTC.

The chain links TRBV5-1 to TRBJ2-7, with D hard to call. Germline values: CDR1 SGHRS, CDR2 YFSETQ. V was pared by 1 base and J by 3 bases, with 14 bases between. The CDR3 sequence is 15 residues long. The CDR3 sequence: CASSLQRSINYEQYF. In DNA, the CDR3 is TGCGCCAGCAGCTTGCAGCGATCAATAAACTACGAGCAGTACTTC. Full variable domain (outside the CDR3, taken from reference TRBV5-1 and TRBJ2-7): KAGVTQTPRYLIKTRGQQVTLSCSPISGHRSVSWYQQTPGQGLQFLFEYFSETQRNKGNFPGRFSGRQFSNSRSEMNVSTLELGDSALYLCASSLQRSINYEQYFGPGTRLTVT.

A note on this clone: This same CDR3 is encoded by further DNA sequences in the sample. V and J are TRBV5-1 and TRBJ1-1, with unresolved D. In germline, CDR1 is SGHRS, CDR2 YFSETQ. The V and J ends lost 2 bases and 0 bases respectively, with 8 bases between them. CDR3 length equals 14 residues. The CDR3 loop reads CASSLSGVNTEAFF. CDR3 bases: TGCGCCAGCAGCTTAAGCGGGGTGAACACTGAAGCTTTCTTT.

A single count supports this clone. The rearrangement uses TRBV19 and TRBJ2-1, with a tentative D call TRBD2 (7 bases). Trimming shortened V by 4 bases and J by 3 bases, and 22 bases separated the two germline ends. The CDR3 loop spans 18 amino acids. From germline, CDR1 is LNHDA and CDR2 SQIVND (reference sequence). In nucleotides, the CDR3 is TGTGCCAGTAGTACGGCGGGGGCCCTACGTTTTCTCTACAATGAGCAGTTCTTC. It translates to CASSTAGALRFLYNEQFF.

The chain recombines TRBV3-1 (or the pseudogene TRBV3-2) with TRBJ2-3; 9 positions agree with TRBD2. J was trimmed by 10 bases and V by 0 bases; bases with no gene match: 8. Germline loops: CDR1 LGHDT, CDR2 YNNKEL (reference sequence). The CDR3 is 15 residues long. CDR3 residues: CASSQDPSGVVAQYF. CDR3 bases: TGTGCCAGCAGCCAAGATCCTAGCGGGGTAGTTGCGCAGTATTTT.

This CDR3 is CASGGGSSYNEQFF. DNA for the CDR3: TGTGCCAGCGGAGGCGGGAGCTCCTACAATGAGCAGTTCTTC. The chain couples TRBV28 to TRBJ2-1, with TRBD2 identical over 7 bases. The V gene end was trimmed by 8 bases and the J gene end by 0 bases; junction bases not matched to a gene: 4. Germline loops: CDR1 MDHEN, CDR2 SYDVKM. This CDR3 has 14 residues.

The DNA for the CDR3 is TGTGCCAGCAGCTCCGGGACAGCGAACACTGAAGCTTTCTTT. This gives the protein CASSSGTANTEAFF. The chain links TRBV11-3 to TRBJ1-1; 7 bases are a match to TRBD1. Germline V gene lookup returns CDR1 SGHNT and CDR2 YENEEA. This CDR3 has 14 amino acids. After removal of 4 bases from V and 1 base from J, the junction contained 3 bases not matched to a gene.

The chain joins TRBV24-1 to TRBJ2-2; TRBD1 agrees at 9 bases. This CDR3 has 16 residues. Trimming removed 4 bases from V and 6 bases from J; junction bases left unmatched: 8. The V gene's germline CDR1 is KGHDR and CDR2 SFDVKD. CDR3 sequence (DNA): TGTGCCACCAGTGACCGAGGACAGGGGCGGCCCGGGGAGCTGTTTTTT. Protein sequence: CATSDRGQGRPGELFF.

The chain uses TRBV29-1 and TRBJ2-7; D perhaps matches TRBD2 (6 bases). Trimming pared 2 bases from V and 3 bases from J, leaving 8 bases between. The CDR3 is 12 amino acids. Germline CDR1 and CDR2: SQVTM and ANQGSEA. The CDR3 here is CSVETGDYEQYF. The DNA for the CDR3 is TGCAGCGTTGAAACGGGGGACTACGAGCAGTACTTC.